This TCR beta chain was identified during a study of blood T cell repertoires in COVID-19. Authors' methods: For nucleated cells, counts were estimated from reference gene primer amplification. Assay used: immunoSEQ multiplex PCR; TCRdb lists only in-frame clones, some missing. Clonal size and the V and J genes are those of that table, whereas D and trimming came from the DNA. The sample includes around 300,000 clones, roughly 90% of them seen just once. A Seattle source enrolled patients during active infection and followed them longitudinally. CDR1 and CDR2 from the germline V gene are MGHRA and YSYEKL. This CDR3 spans 13 amino acids. The V and J ends lost 0 bases and 8 bases respectively, with 8 bases between them.

Sequenced: peripheral blood. V usage is TRBV4-1 and J usage is TRBJ2-4, with a tentative D call TRBD1 (6 bases). The sequence was obtained from a woman aged 25 to 39 with COVID-19, enrolled during active disease. The CDR3 is CASSQEGADIQYF. CDR3 nucleotide sequence: TGCGCCAGCAGCCAAGAGGGGGCGGACATTCAGTACTTC.